A few counts support the clone carrying this TCR beta chain. Sequenced by immunoSEQ multiplex PCR; TCRdb stores in-frame clones only, minus some. This table holds approximately 220,000 clones, roughly 90% found once. V dropped 6 bases and J dropped 5 bases, with 10 bases sitting between them. The CDR3 sequence is 12 residues long. This record comes from a study of blood T cell repertoires in COVID-19. The sample was peripheral blood. This chain links TRBV12-3 or TRBV12-4 with TRBJ1-2, with D uncertain. The receptor comes from a woman aged 45-65 years with acute or convalescent COVID-19. CDR3 DNA: TGTGCCAGCAGCCCCAGGTGGTATGGCTACACCTTC. Translation gives CASSPRWYGYTF.